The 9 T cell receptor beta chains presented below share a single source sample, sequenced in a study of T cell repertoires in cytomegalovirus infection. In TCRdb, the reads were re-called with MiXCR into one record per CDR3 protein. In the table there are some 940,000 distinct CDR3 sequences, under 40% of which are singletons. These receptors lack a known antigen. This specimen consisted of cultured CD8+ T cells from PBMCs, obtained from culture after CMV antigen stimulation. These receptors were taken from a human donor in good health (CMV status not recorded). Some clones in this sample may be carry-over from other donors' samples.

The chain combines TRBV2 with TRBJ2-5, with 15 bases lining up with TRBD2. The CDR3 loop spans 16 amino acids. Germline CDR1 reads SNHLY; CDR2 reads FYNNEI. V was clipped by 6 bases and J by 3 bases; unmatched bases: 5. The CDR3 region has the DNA TGTGCCAGCAGGAGGACTAGCGGGGGGGCCAAAGAGACCCAGTACTTC. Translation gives CASRRTSGGAKETQYF. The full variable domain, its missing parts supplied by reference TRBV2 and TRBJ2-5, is EPEVTQTPSHQVTQMGQEVILRCVPISNHLYFYWYRQILGQKVEFLVSFYNNEISEKSEIFDDQFSVERPDGSNFTLKIRSTKLEDSAMYFCASRRTSGGAKETQYFGPGTRLLVL.

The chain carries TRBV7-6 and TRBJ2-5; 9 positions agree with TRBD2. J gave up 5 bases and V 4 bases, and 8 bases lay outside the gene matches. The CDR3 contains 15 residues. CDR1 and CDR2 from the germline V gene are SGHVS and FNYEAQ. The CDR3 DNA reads TGTGCCAGCAGCTACCTTCAGCGGGGGGAGGAGACCCAGTACTTC. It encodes CASSYLQRGEETQYF.

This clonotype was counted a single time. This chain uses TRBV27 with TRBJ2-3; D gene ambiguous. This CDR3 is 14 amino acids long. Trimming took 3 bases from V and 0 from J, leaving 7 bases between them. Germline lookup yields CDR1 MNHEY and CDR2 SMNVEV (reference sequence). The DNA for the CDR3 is TGTGCCAGCAGTTTCGGCATCAGCACAGATACGCAGTATTTT. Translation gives CASSFGISTDTQYF.

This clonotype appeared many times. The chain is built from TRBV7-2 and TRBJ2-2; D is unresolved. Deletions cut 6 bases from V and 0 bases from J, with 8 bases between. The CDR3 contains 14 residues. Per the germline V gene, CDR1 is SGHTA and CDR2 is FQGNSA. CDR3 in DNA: TGTGCCAGCAGTCCTTTCCCGAACACCGGGGAGCTGTTTTTT. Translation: CASSPFPNTGELFF.

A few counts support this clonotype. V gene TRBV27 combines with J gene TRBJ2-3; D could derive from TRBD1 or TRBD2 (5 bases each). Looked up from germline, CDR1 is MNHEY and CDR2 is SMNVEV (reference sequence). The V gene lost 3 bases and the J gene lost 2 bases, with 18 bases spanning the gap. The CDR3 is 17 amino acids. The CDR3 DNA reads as TGTGCCAGCAGTTTTGGGGGTGGGCAGAGACACACAGATACGCAGTATTTT. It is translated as CASSFGGGQRHTDTQYF.

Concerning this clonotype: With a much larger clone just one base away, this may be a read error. As DNA, the CDR3 is TGTGCCAGCGGCTTAAACGGTTTTAACCAGCCCCAGCATTTT. Amino acid sequence: CASGLNGFNQPQHF. The rearrangement links TRBV7-6 to TRBJ1-5; D gene unclear. In germline, CDR1 is SGHVS, CDR2 FNYEAQ. CDR3 size: 14 residues.

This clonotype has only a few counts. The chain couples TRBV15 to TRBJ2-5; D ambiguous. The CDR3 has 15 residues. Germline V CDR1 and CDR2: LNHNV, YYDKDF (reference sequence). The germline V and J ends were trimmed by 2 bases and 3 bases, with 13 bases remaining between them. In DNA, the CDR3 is TGTGCCACCAGCAGATTAATAGCAAGGGAAGAGACCCAGTACTTC. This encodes CATSRLIAREETQYF. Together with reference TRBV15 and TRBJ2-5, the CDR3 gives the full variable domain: DAMVIQNPRYQVTQFGKPVTLSCSQTLNHNVMYWYQQKSSQAPKLLFHYYDKDFNNEADTPDNFQSRRPNTSFCFLDIRSPGLGDTAMYLCATSRLIAREETQYFGPGTRLLVL.

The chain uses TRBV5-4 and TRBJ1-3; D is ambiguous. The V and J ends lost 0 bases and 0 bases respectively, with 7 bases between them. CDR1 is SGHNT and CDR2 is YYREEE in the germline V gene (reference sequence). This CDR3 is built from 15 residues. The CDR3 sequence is CASSLDWGSGNTIYF. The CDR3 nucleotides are TGTGCCAGCAGCTTGGATTGGGGCTCTGGAAACACCATATATTTT. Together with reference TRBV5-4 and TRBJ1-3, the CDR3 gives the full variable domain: ETGVTQSPTHLIKTRGQQVTLRCSSQSGHNTVSWYQQALGQGPQFIFQYYREEENGRGNFPPRFSGLQFPNYSSELNVNALELDDSALYLCASSLDWGSGNTIYFGEGSWLTVV.

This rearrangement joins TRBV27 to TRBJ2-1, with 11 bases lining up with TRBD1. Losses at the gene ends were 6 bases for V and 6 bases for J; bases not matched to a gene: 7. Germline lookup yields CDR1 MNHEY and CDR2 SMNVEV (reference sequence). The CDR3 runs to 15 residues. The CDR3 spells CASSPGTGGGNEQFF. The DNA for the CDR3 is TGTGCCAGCAGCCCCGGGACAGGGGGTGGCAATGAGCAGTTCTTC.